These 21 T cell receptor beta chains came from one sample sequenced in a study of blood T cells in healthy people across ages. The use of a sample-barcoded 5' primer and a J-beta primer mix characterized a second PCR of roughly 6 to 12 cycles. TCRdb reprocessed the 5' RACE reads via MiXCR and lists one record per CDR3 protein. Here the sample spans some 640,000 distinct CDR3 sequences, roughly 30% being singletons. Sequencing used blood. The source of these receptors is a woman older than 75 in good health.

The chain recombines TRBV27 with TRBJ1-6; TRBD1 matches at 9 bases. This CDR3 contains 15 residues. The J segment lost 4 bases and the V segment lost 4 bases, leaving 2 bases of the junction unmatched. In germline, CDR1 is MNHEY, CDR2 SMNVEV (reference sequence). CDR3 in DNA: TGTGCCAGCAGTTCACAGGGGGCTTATAATTCACCCCTCCACTTT. Protein sequence: CASSSQGAYNSPLHF.

V gene TRBV5-1 combines with J gene TRBJ2-5; 7 bases agree with TRBD1. The end of the DNA fits TRBJ2-7 better, so the J call may be wrong. The CDR3 has 12 residues. The germline gives CDR1 SGHRS, CDR2 YFSETQ. The CDR3 region is CASSWGQYEQYF. The CDR3 nucleotides are TGCGCCAGCAGCTGGGGACAGTACGAGCAGTACTTC.

The chain couples TRBV11-3 to TRBJ2-5, with D perhaps TRBD1 (6 bases). CDR1 SGHNT and CDR2 YENEEA come from the germline V gene. Deletions cut 4 bases from V and 2 bases from J, with 11 bases between. The CDR3 extends over 14 amino acids. The CDR3 DNA reads as TGTGCCAGCAGCTCAGGACAGATACAAGAGACCCAGTACTTC. This codes for CASSSGQIQETQYF.

The rearrangement joins TRBV6-5 to TRBJ2-1; D gene ambiguous. The DNA end favors TRBJ2-7, so the J call may be wrong. The germline CDR1 and CDR2 sequences are MNHEY and SVGAGI. CDR3 length: 14 amino acids. In DNA, the CDR3 is TGTGCCAGCAGTTACTCTCTTCTAGTCAATGAGCAGTACTTC. Residues: CASSYSLLVNEQYF.

In this sample, this clonotype turned up many times. The V call is TRBV6-2 or TRBV6-3, the J call TRBJ1-2; D ambiguous. CDR3 length: 12 residues. V lost 5 bases and J 4 bases, leaving 8 bases between the germline ends. CDR1 MNHEY and CDR2 SVGEGT come from the germline V gene. CDR3: CASSTRPYGYTF. The CDR3 coding sequence is TGTGCCAGCAGTACGCGCCCCTATGGCTACACCTTC.

Concerning this clonotype itself: A much more abundant neighbour one base away suggests this may be a read error. The rearrangement joins TRBV20-1 to TRBJ2-5; D is undetermined. The assigned J gene may be wrong: the sequence end matches TRBJ2-7 better. Germline V gene sequence: CDR1 DFQATT, CDR2 SNEGSKA (reference sequence). The CDR3 consists of 13 residues. The CDR3: CSAKFGSWDEQYF. CDR3 bases: TGCAGTGCTAAGTTCGGTTCTTGGGACGAGCAGTACTTC.

This clonotype was picked up many times. This chain uses TRBV9 with TRBJ2-1; 12 bases agree with TRBD2. CDR1 SGDLS and CDR2 YYNGEE come from the germline V gene. This CDR3 spans 15 amino acids. The J segment lost 8 bases and the V segment lost 0 bases, leaving 3 bases of the junction unmatched. CDR3 nucleotides: TGTGCCAGCAGCGTAGCTAGCGGGGGGGCCCATGAGCAGTTCTTC. Translated: CASSVASGGAHEQFF.

The rearrangement links TRBV7-9 to TRBJ2-1; 9 bases map to TRBD1. CDR3 length equals 14 residues. Germline trimming cut 7 bases from V and 7 bases from J; bases unmatched to any gene: 8. Germline V gene lookup returns CDR1 SEHNR and CDR2 FQNEAQ (reference sequence). The CDR3 here is CASMAGTGSNEQFF. CDR3 DNA: TGTGCCAGCATGGCCGGGACAGGGTCGAATGAGCAGTTCTTC.

This clonotype was seen a few times. This clone may be a read error of a much larger clone one base away. The chain recombines TRBV10-3 with TRBJ2-5; possibly TRBD2 for D (6 bases). The CDR3 length is 14 residues. The V gene's germline CDR1 is ENHRY and CDR2 SYGVKD. Trimming cost V 8 bases and J 11 bases, with 24 bases left between them. CDR3 nucleotide sequence: TGTGCCATCCTACCGGAGGGAGCTGGCAATGAGCAGTACTTC. It translates to CAILPEGAGNEQYF.

This clonotype was seen ten or more times. The V gene is TRBV27, the J gene TRBJ2-3; TRBD2 aligns across 8 bases. The junction had 12 bases not matched to a gene; V was cut back by 8 bases and J by 5 bases. The CDR3 runs 15 residues. In germline, CDR1 is MNHEY, CDR2 SMNVEV (reference sequence). The CDR3 is CASRPGGAAGDTQYF. As DNA, the CDR3 is TGTGCCAGCCGGCCCGGGGGGGCGGCGGGAGATACGCAGTATTTT.

This clonotype was recorded a few times. The gene calls are TRBV19 and TRBJ1-2; D is undetermined. Trimming removed 3 bases from V and 4 bases from J, with 3 bases in between. Germline V lookup: CDR1 LNHDA, CDR2 SQIVND (reference sequence). This CDR3 is 11 amino acids long. CDR3 sequence reads: CASSMIYGYTF. CDR3 DNA sequence: TGTGCCAGTAGTATGATCTATGGCTACACCTTC.

This clonotype occurred a few times. A much bigger clone sits one base away, suggesting this may be a read error. The V and J genes are TRBV20-1 and TRBJ2-7, with a tentative D call TRBD2 (6 bases). Trimming pared 5 bases from V and 7 bases from J, leaving 15 bases between. Per the germline V gene, CDR1 is DFQATT and CDR2 is SNEGSKA (reference sequence). The CDR3 loop spans 12 amino acids. The CDR3 is CSAWDSFNEQYF. The CDR3 nucleotides are TGCAGTGCTTGGGACTCCTTCAATGAGCAGTACTTC.

This sequence joins TRBV29-1 and TRBJ1-4, with D hard to call. V lost 2 bases and J lost 10, with 11 bases in between. Per germline, CDR1 SQVTM and CDR2 ANQGSEA. This CDR3 spans 12 amino acids. Here the CDR3 DNA reads TGCAGCGTTGAAAGGGAGGGTGGAAAACTGTTTTTT. Amino acid sequence: CSVEREGGKLFF. The full variable domain, with the rest looked up from reference TRBV29-1 and TRBJ1-4, is SAVISQKPSRDICQRGTSLTIQCQVDSQVTMMFWYRQQPGQSLTLIATANQGSEATYESGFVIDKFPISRPNLTFSTLTVSNMSPEDSSIYLCSVEREGGKLFFGSGTQLSVL.

V is TRBV7-3 and J is TRBJ1-2; TRBD1 aligns across 11 bases. This CDR3 has 14 amino acids. The V and J ends lost 5 bases and 4 bases, in that order; junction bases with no gene match: 3. CDR1 SGHTA and CDR2 FQGTGA come from the germline V gene. CDR3 sequence: CASSRDRGIYGYTF. The CDR3 coding sequence is TGTGCCAGCAGCAGGGACAGGGGGATCTATGGCTACACCTTC.

In this sample, this clonotype turned up many times. The V call is TRBV5-1, the J call TRBJ2-3; D not certain. CDR3 length: 14 residues. Trimming pared 0 bases from V and 2 bases from J, leaving 7 bases between. Germline lookup yields CDR1 SGHRS and CDR2 YFSETQ. CDR3 amino acids: CASSLVGYTDTQYF. The CDR3 DNA reads as TGCGCCAGCAGCTTGGTGGGGTACACAGATACGCAGTATTTT.

Ten or more counts support this clonotype. The chain couples TRBV20-1 to TRBJ1-2; TRBD1 matches at 9 bases. After removal of 0 bases from V and 4 bases from J, the junction contained 6 bases not matched to a gene. This CDR3 is 15 amino acids long. Germline CDR1 and CDR2: DFQATT and SNEGSKA (reference sequence). CDR3 nucleotides: TGCAGTGCTAGAGATCCCGGGACAGGGCCCTATGGCTACACCTTC. Its translation: CSARDPGTGPYGYTF.

With respect to this clonotype: This could be a read error, since a much larger clone is one nucleotide away. The chain combines TRBV12-3 or TRBV12-4 with TRBJ2-7; D not certain. With 4 bases removed from V and 0 bases from J, the gap between germline ends came to 10 bases. The CDR3 consists of 14 residues. In nucleotides, the CDR3 is TGTGCCAGCAGTTGCGGCAGTGCCTCCTACGAGCAGTACTTC. Its protein is CASSCGSASYEQYF.

Notes on this clonotype: This may be a read error: a much more frequent sequence differs by one nucleotide. The genes are TRBV7-9 and TRBJ2-4, with 9 nucleotides matching TRBD1. The J call may be wrong; the DNA end is better matched by TRBJ2-7. The CDR3 spans 15 residues. Germline CDR1 SEHNR, CDR2 FQNEAQ (reference sequence). The CDR3 nucleotides read TGTGCCAGCGGCTTCGGGACAGGGAAGTCCTACGAGCAGTACTTC. This encodes CASGFGTGKSYEQYF.

This clonotype was recorded many times. V gene TRBV20-1 combines with J gene TRBJ2-3, with a possible D match to TRBD1 (5 bases). This CDR3 contains 15 residues. CDR1 is DFQATT and CDR2 is SNEGSKA in the germline V gene (reference sequence). Trimming cost V 6 bases and J 7 bases, with 23 bases left between them. CDR3 coding DNA: TGCAGTGCCGGCCCGACAGCCCCATCGGAAAATACGCAGTATTTT. Protein: CSAGPTAPSENTQYF.

This clonotype was found a few times. The chain carries TRBV4-1 and TRBJ1-5; TRBD1 might be the D (5 bases). Germline V gene sequence: CDR1 MGHRA, CDR2 YSYEKL. The length of the CDR3 is 15 residues. V was clipped by 1 base and J by 6 bases, with 13 bases between them. The CDR3, as DNA: TGCGCCAGCAGCCAAGCCATGCAGGGAGGTCAGCCCCAGCATTTT. Translation: CASSQAMQGGQPQHF.

This clonotype showed up just a few times. The CDR3 DNA is TGTGCCAGCAGCTTGGATACACCTGAAGCTTTCTTT. This sequence encodes CASSLDTPEAFF. This chain uses TRBV5-6 with TRBJ1-1, with D hard to call. CDR1 is SGHDT, CDR2 YYEEEE, per germline. CDR3 length: 12 residues. Trimming took off 0 bases at V and 6 bases at J, with 6 bases between the two ends.